This TCR beta chain was sequenced during a study of cytomegalovirus exposure and HLA in healthy donors (dated 2017 in TCRdb). For the wider study: In an earlier analysis of under 600 of the donors, 250 to 300 Gb of sequence data and some 120 million unique TCR beta sequences from 180 million or so T cells were reported. HLA typing covered class I and class II loci at four-digit resolution. Roughly 300 gigabases of sequencing data and roughly 80 million unique TCR sequences made up an early release that covered approximately 700 HLA-typed donors. Donor age, sex, ethnicity and CMV serostatus were compiled alongside the repertoire data. In a later analysis, previously published TCR beta repertoires from 500 to 750 donors were re-analyzed and high-resolution HLA genotyping was added so that TCR occurrence patterns could be studied. Typing coverage differed by locus: A, B, C, DRB1 and DQB1 were typed in about 620-640 donors, DQA1 in about 500, DPA1 in 600 to 610, and DPB1 in 400 to 490. In the later analysis, no new phenotypic data were used to find candidate immune exposures; instead, reliance was placed on TCR beta sequences and their occurrence across donors. Because of strong linkage in the cohort, roughly five DR-DQ haplotypes were treated as single units for association and clustering. Of the roughly 400 genotyped donors, more than 75% were placed in the genetic ancestry cluster associated with self-reported Caucasian donors. Among under 450 genotyped donors of the cohort, an average of approximately 240,000 unique TCR beta nucleotide sequences were sequenced per donor, 15% to 20% of them non-productive. In a later genetic analysis, genome-wide SNP genotypes for about 55% of the 666 donors were used, and that subset was treated as a discovery cohort. The T cell repertoires of 666 subjects were profiled by immunosequencing and related to cytomegalovirus serostatus. The study aimed to test whether signatures of past pathogen exposure could be identified by cataloging public T cell receptors. To predict cytomegalovirus infection status, the study brought together high-throughput TCR immunosequencing, statistical association of individual TCRs with disease status, and machine learning. An earlier analysis of 450 to 750 of the donors used high-throughput TCR beta sequencing to judge whether each TCR beta V gene segment behaved as functional or pseudogenic. Along with the roughly 610-subject first cohort, a separate validation cohort of about 110 different subjects was used. Every repertoire in the discovery cohort had been generated on one and the same sequencing platform. Points the paper makes about the study in general: Sequencing depth was assumed to be roughly uniform across donors in the presence/absence analyses, though that assumption may not hold. In a later genetic analysis, a missense DCLRE1C variant was associated with V-gene and J-gene trimming of TCR beta chains, and the association was replicated in an independent cohort. Strong co-occurrence of HLA alleles, especially DR and DQ, made assigning TCR associations to individual alleles difficult. The classifier was reported to diagnose cytomegalovirus status with high specificity and sensitivity in both the original and validation cohorts. A later genetic analysis reported fewer N-insertions in productive TCRs among donors in an Asian-associated ancestry cluster than the approximately 700-donor mean. According to a later analysis, TCR association rates differed among HLA loci, with DRB1 alleles showing the most associated TCRs and HLA-C alleles showing the fewest. A later analysis found that most CMV-associated TCR beta chains appeared HLA-restricted, with HLA associations seemingly driven largely by CMV exposure. In this cohort, only TCR beta chains were sequenced, and detectable features were limited by the absence of alpha or paired-chain data. In an earlier analysis of more than 450 of the donors, most TCR beta V segments were observed in productive rearrangements about 90% or about 30% of the time, broadly matching IMGT annotations. Compared with equally common non-associated chains, HLA-associated TCR beta chains in a later analysis were more clonally expanded and had lower generation probabilities. Most TCR sequences were observed very rarely across donors, whereas some public TCRs were present in many individuals. Because HLA typing was unavailable for some donors at each locus, only the typed subset was used in association tests. According to the authors, the approach could potentially be generalized to other disease states and immunological phenotypes. At a false discovery rate of 0.05, a later analysis linked approximately 18,000 TCR beta sequences to specific HLA alleles. A further reported finding was that TCR beta sequences accurately predicted the HLA-A and HLA-B alleles for most subjects in the first cohort. CMV serostatus was the only immune exposure information available for the cohort. A later analysis reported that several top co-occurrence clusters appeared linked to parvovirus B19, influenza, CMV and Epstein-Barr virus. Because counts were too low, some 17 rarely observed V segments, including chromosome 9 orphons, were left out of the earlier analysis of a few hundred of the donors. Some IMGT-functional V segments, including TRBV6-2 and TRBV6-3, could not be told apart with the 87-base-pair reads, so those segments were excluded. In vitro tests confirmed that three of the cytomegalovirus-associated TCR beta chains recognize cytomegalovirus antigens. Correlated functional status among segregating V segments might be attributable to linkage disequilibrium, but an unknown experimental factor could not be ruled out. The study listed 150 to 200 TCR beta chains as associated with cytomegalovirus. A group of highly shared sequence variants was considered likely to be a technical artifact of the sequencing pipeline.

Libraries were constructed by the immunoSEQ multiplex PCR assay. The multiplex PCR relied on a mix of 60 forward primers for TCR Vbeta segments and 13 reverse primers for TCR Jbeta segments. The CDR3 region of rearranged TCR beta genes was amplified from genomic DNA with a multiplex PCR assay. The amplified TCR beta libraries were sequenced on the Illumina HiSeq System as 87-base-pair reads. Per the authors' processing: A later analysis counted 75 million to 100 million unique TCR beta chains across the 700 or so repertoires, and approximately 11 million of these chains were shared by at least two donors. Raw reads were error-corrected and collapsed into unique sequences with a nearest-neighbor algorithm that merged closely related sequences to remove PCR and sequencing errors. To assign V, D and J gene segments, CDR3 sequences were aligned to IMGT reference sequences. For a sequence to be retained, a match of at least six nucleotides was required to both a V gene segment and a J gene segment. A rearrangement was called productive if the CDR3 had no stop codons and remained in frame with V and J, and every other rearrangement was called non-productive. CDR3 was defined by IMGT convention, running from the second conserved V-encoded cysteine to the conserved J-encoded phenylalanine. In an earlier analysis of approximately 500 of the donors, sequences lacking an unambiguous match to a single V gene segment were excluded. An earlier analysis of 587 of the donors called V segments functional above 56.7% productive rearrangements and segregating when the between-donor standard deviation exceeded 5%. To diagnose cytomegalovirus status from the catalog of TCR beta chain sequences, a statistical classification framework was built. V and J gene assignment, in a later analysis, came from comparing TCR nucleotide sequences with IMGT/GENE-DB human TR gene sequences. In a later analysis, CDR3 sequences and most-parsimonious VDJ recombination scenarios were assigned using the TCRdist pipeline. In a later analysis, every TCR beta chain was defined by the combination of its CDR3 amino acid sequence and its V-gene family, and reads without a unique V-gene family were dropped. To address suspected cross-contamination and a sequencing artifact, a later analysis removed approximately 600 highly shared, low-generation-probability nucleotide sequences. A later analysis calculated a clonal expansion index for each public chain from normalized within-repertoire ranks of inferred template counts. In a later analysis, generation probabilities were computed using a VDJ recombination model fitted to out-of-frame rearrangements, and the results were checked against IGoR. A later analysis scored TCR-TCR, TCR-HLA and TCR-CMV co-occurrence with hypergeometric tests, applying a repertoire-size bias correction to TCR pairs. To estimate false discovery rates, a later analysis permuted the HLA or CMV assignments 20 times. In a later analysis, co-occurring TCRs were grouped with DBSCAN, and TCRdist sequence similarity was added when clustering was performed within HLA-allele-positive subsets. Repertoires with fewer than 30,000 or more than 120,000 public chains, plus five repertoires with anomalous nucleotide sharing, were excluded from co-occurrence clustering. In TCRdb, the immuneACCESS table is reduced to in-frame sequences with V and J assigned. These tables do not hold every clone; where another copy was compared, an unresolved V gene accounts for under half, and the others remain unexplained. D and trimming come from the DNA, and the V and J calls and clone size come from that table. Present in this sample are 140,000 to 150,000 clones, 60% to 85% of which were seen just once. Under 3% of the sample lies in the top ten.

A single count supports this clone. Its antigen remains unidentified. Base qualities are missing; no much larger clone stands one base away. The cohort consisted of hundreds of healthy bone marrow donors. Cohort members were all nominally healthy when sampled, although unrecorded immune exposures were likely present. The donor tested CMV seropositive and was one of the 289 seropositive cohort members. Each donor provided a peripheral blood sample, and peripheral blood mononuclear cells were used for TCR beta sequencing. The Qiagen DNeasy Blood Extraction Kit was used to extract genomic DNA from the blood cell samples. The CDR3 covers 12 residues, taking in both the cysteine and the phenylalanine. The CDR3 DNA has 36 bases and is translated from base 1. Compared with germline, V lacks 5 bases and J lacks 5 bases; bases without a gene match: 2. CDR1 and CDR2 were assigned from the germline V gene (reference sequence) as SEHNR and FQNEAQ.

The TCR was taken from a middle-aged man in good health and CMV-seropositive. Here the chain combines TRBV7-9 and TRBJ2-5; the junction holds 7 bases that match TRBD1. Sequencing was performed on PBMCs. CDR3 loop: CASSPTGETQYF. The DNA reads as follows: TGTGCCAGCAGCCCGACAGGGGAGACCCAGTACTTC.